This T cell receptor (beta chain) is drawn from a study of neoadjuvant anti-PD-1 for oral cavity cancer. This clone was detected only once. The time point here: after neoadjuvant nivolumab, at surgical resection. The germline gives CDR1 MNHEY, CDR2 SMNVEV (reference sequence). The CDR3 loop spans 14 amino acids. The V gene end was trimmed by 8 bases and the J gene end by 0 bases; junction bases not matched to a gene: 4. TCRdb's copy holds only in-frame clones and misses some; the assay was immunoSEQ multiplex PCR. The sample holds fewer than 90,000 clones, around 83% seen once. The chain carries TRBV27 and TRBJ1-1; 9 bases agree with TRBD1. The starting material was PBMCs, obtained after nivolumab (anti-PD-1) treatment. This TCR was sampled from a person aged 35-79 years with oral cavity squamous cell carcinoma. The CDR3 spells CASCTGGLNTEAFF. The DNA for the CDR3 is TGTGCCAGCTGTACAGGGGGCTTGAACACTGAAGCTTTCTTT.